These 17 T cell receptor beta chains share one sample of origin, sequenced in a study of vaccination and CD4 T cells after COVID-19. The assay that was used to sequence DNA from cultured CD4+ T cells was the Oncomine TCR Beta short-read assay. Genomic DNA from cultured CD4+ T cells was extracted. Using its own MiXCR run on the PCR reads, TCRdb lists one record per CDR3 protein. The repertoire includes about 10,000 distinct CDR3 sequences, around 26% of them detected once, and 19% sits in the top ten. As to treatment: approximately nine-day PBMC culture with coronavirus spike peptide pools or control peptides (ViraFEST assay). An unexposed donor provided the CD4+ T cells, which were collected before the COVID-19 pandemic (2011-2018). These receptors lack a known antigen. Sequencing was done on a sample of CD4+ T cells from blood, cultured in vitro. The receptor set was obtained from a human donor in good health.

The chain uses TRBV6-2 or TRBV6-3 and TRBJ2-5; 10 positions match TRBD2. This CDR3 region has 14 residues. Germline V CDR1 and CDR2: MNHEY, SVGEGT. V shed 6 bases, J shed 5 bases, and the junction held 6 bases outside the gene matches. CDR3 DNA: TGTGCCAGCAGAGCGGGAGGGGGCGGGGAGACCCAGTACTTC. This sequence encodes CASRAGGGGETQYF.

The chain joins TRBV4-1 to TRBJ2-7; D assignment may be TRBD1 or TRBD2 (5 bases each). CDR1 is MGHRA and CDR2 is YSYEKL in the germline V gene. The CDR3 extends over 15 amino acids. Trimming cost V 3 bases and J 2 bases, with 14 bases left between them. The CDR3 spells CASSHGTVRTYEQYF. In DNA form, the CDR3 reads TGCGCCAGCAGCCACGGGACGGTGAGGACCTACGAGCAGTACTTC.

This clonotype has only a few counts. The chain has TRBV2 and TRBJ2-5, with D perhaps TRBD1 (6 bases). This CDR3 spans 15 amino acids. V was trimmed by 4 bases and J by 4 bases, leaving 16 bases between them. Germline CDR1 and CDR2: SNHLY and FYNNEI. CDR3 in DNA: TGTGCCAGCAGTGGGGGTTCACTGGGGGCAGAGACCCAGTACTTC. Amino acids: CASSGGSLGAETQYF.

The rearrangement links TRBV27 to TRBJ2-1, with 7 bases matching TRBD2. Germline CDR1 and CDR2: MNHEY and SMNVEV (reference sequence). V was clipped by 3 bases and J by 2 bases; unmatched bases: 7. CDR3 length equals 16 residues. CDR3 in amino acids: CASSFYDLAAYNEQFF. CDR3 nucleotides: TGTGCCAGCAGTTTTTACGATCTAGCGGCCTACAATGAGCAGTTCTTC.

This chain uses TRBV6-1 with TRBJ2-7, with 8 nucleotides matching TRBD1. Germline values: CDR1 MNHNS, CDR2 SASEGT. V trimming: 6 bases; J trimming: 1 base; junction bases outside the gene matches: 8. The CDR3 runs 15 residues. CDR3 loop: CASRQGQGASYEQYF. The CDR3 DNA reads as TGTGCCAGCAGACAAGGTCAGGGGGCGTCCTACGAGCAGTACTTC.

This clonotype is labeled as large. The chain couples TRBV7-2 to TRBJ2-7; D unclear. Trimming shortened V by 5 bases and J by 5 bases, and 22 bases separated the two germline ends. This CDR3 has 16 residues. Germline-derived CDR1 and CDR2 are SGHTA and FQGNSA. The CDR3 reads CASSLRGWEWPNEQYF. The CDR3 nucleotides are TGTGCCAGCAGCCTGCGTGGGTGGGAATGGCCCAACGAGCAGTACTTC.

The chain's CDR3 is CASTSSYNEQFF. Written as DNA, the CDR3 is TGTGCCAGCACCAGCTCCTACAATGAGCAGTTCTTC. This chain connects TRBV27 to TRBJ2-1; unclear D gene. This CDR3 contains 12 residues. V dropped 7 bases and J dropped 0 bases, with 4 bases sitting between them. The germline gives CDR1 MNHEY, CDR2 SMNVEV (reference sequence).

Notes on this clonotype: One base away lies a much larger clone, so this may be a sequencing read error. The chain links TRBV6-1 to TRBJ2-3; 7 nucleotides line up with TRBD1. The CDR3 has 15 residues. Trimming took 1 base from V and 4 from J; bases not matched to a gene: 5. Germline V lookup: CDR1 MNHNS, CDR2 SASEGT. CDR3 loop: CASSEGGTEADTQYF. The CDR3 DNA follows: TGTGCCAGCAGTGAAGGGGGGACAGAGGCAGATACGCAGTATTTT.

The J gene is TRBJ1-5, the V gene TRBV25-1; D gene uncertain. Trimming removed 4 bases at V and 5 bases at J, with 6 bases between. The CDR3 totals 12 residues. Germline assignment: CDR1 MGHDK and CDR2 SYGVNS. The CDR3 nucleotides are TGTGCCAGCAGTGTCGGAGATCAGCCCCAGCATTTT. Amino acids: CASSVGDQPQHF.

V usage is TRBV6-1 and J usage is TRBJ1-1; D gene ambiguous. This CDR3 has 14 amino acids. Germline CDR1 and CDR2: MNHNS and SASEGT. Trimming pared 6 bases from V and 1 base from J, leaving 12 bases between. The CDR3 loop is CASRANQENTEAFF. Here the CDR3 DNA reads TGTGCCAGCAGAGCAAACCAGGAGAACACTGAAGCTTTCTTT.

This clonotype was observed a handful of times. The rearrangement links TRBV19 to TRBJ1-5; 9 nucleotides agree with TRBD1. There are 17 residues in the CDR3. With V trimmed by 6 bases and J by 2 bases, 11 bases remained unmatched. Germline V CDR1 and CDR2: LNHDA, SQIVND (reference sequence). CDR3 coding DNA: TGTGCCAGTAGAGGGACAGGGTCTCCCTGGCGCAATCAGCCCCAGCATTTT. Protein product: CASRGTGSPWRNQPQHF.

This clonotype is labeled medium-sized. This chain connects TRBV20-1 to TRBJ2-4, with D unclear. The CDR3 has 14 residues. The V end lost 0 bases, the J end lost 5 bases, and 11 bases lay between the germline ends. Germline CDR1 and CDR2: DFQATT and SNEGSKA (reference sequence). The DNA for the CDR3 is TGCAGTGCTAGAGATCCATACAGTGAAAACATTCAGTACTTC. Protein: CSARDPYSENIQYF.

The genes are TRBV5-4 and TRBJ2-5, with D perhaps matching TRBD1 (5 bases). The V gene's germline CDR1 is SGHNT and CDR2 YYREEE (reference sequence). V dropped 3 bases and J dropped 1 base, with 10 bases sitting between them. CDR3 length equals 14 residues. The CDR3 DNA follows: TGTGCCAGCAGCTCCGCCGACAGCCAAGAGACCCAGTACTTC. As protein: CASSSADSQETQYF.

The chain recombines TRBV6-1 with TRBJ1-1, with D uncertain. Trimming shortened V by 8 bases and J by 1 base, and 17 bases separated the two germline ends. This CDR3 spans 15 amino acids. Looked up from germline, CDR1 is MNHNS and CDR2 is SASEGT. This CDR3 reads CASGQVLSGNTEAFF. CDR3 nucleotides: TGTGCCAGCGGCCAGGTCCTCTCGGGGAACACTGAAGCTTTCTTT.

This clonotype has a handful of counts. This sequence joins TRBV7-9 and TRBJ1-6; D not certain. With 7 bases removed from V and 5 bases from J, the gap between germline ends came to 18 bases. The CDR3 has 16 residues. Germline CDR1 reads SEHNR; CDR2 reads FQNEAQ (reference sequence). CDR3 protein: CASTLPNGRDNSPLHF. The DNA for the CDR3 is TGTGCCAGCACCCTACCCAACGGACGGGATAATTCACCCCTCCACTTT.

V gene TRBV5-4 combines with J gene TRBJ2-7; D unresolved. This CDR3 spans 13 amino acids. The V end was cut by 2 bases, the J end by 5 bases, with 11 bases between. The germline gives CDR1 SGHNT, CDR2 YYREEE (reference sequence). The CDR3 DNA follows: TGTGCCAGCAGCTTAACCTCTCAGGACGAGCAGTACTTC. Translation gives CASSLTSQDEQYF.

The V gene is TRBV30, the J gene TRBJ2-7; TRBD1 agrees at 9 bases. With V trimmed by 3 bases and J by 5 bases, 5 bases remained unmatched. Germline loops: CDR1 GTSNPN, CDR2 SVGIG (reference sequence). This CDR3 is 13 amino acids long. The CDR3 coding sequence is TGTGCCTGGAGGAGGACAGGGGCCCACGAGCAGTACTTC. It codes for CAWRRTGAHEQYF.